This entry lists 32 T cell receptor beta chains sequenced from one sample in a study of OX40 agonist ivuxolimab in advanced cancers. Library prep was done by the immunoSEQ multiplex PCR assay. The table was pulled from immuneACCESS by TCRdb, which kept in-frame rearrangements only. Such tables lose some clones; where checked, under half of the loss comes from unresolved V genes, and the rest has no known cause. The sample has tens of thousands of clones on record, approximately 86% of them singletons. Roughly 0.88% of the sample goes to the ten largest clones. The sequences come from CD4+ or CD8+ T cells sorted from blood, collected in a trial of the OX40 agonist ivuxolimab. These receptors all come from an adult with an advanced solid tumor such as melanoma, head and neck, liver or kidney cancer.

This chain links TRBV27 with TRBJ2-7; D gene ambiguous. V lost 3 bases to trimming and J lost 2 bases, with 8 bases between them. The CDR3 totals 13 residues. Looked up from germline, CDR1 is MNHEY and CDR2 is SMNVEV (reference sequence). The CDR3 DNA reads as TGTGCCAGCAGTTTTAAACCTCCCTACGAGCAGTACTTC. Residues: CASSFKPPYEQYF.

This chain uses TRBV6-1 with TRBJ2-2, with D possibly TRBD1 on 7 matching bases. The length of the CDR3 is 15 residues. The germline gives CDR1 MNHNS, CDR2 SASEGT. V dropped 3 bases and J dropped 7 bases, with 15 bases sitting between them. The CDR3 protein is CASSDQGGTVGELFF. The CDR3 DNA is TGTGCCAGCAGTGACCAGGGGGGCACGGTCGGGGAGCTGTTTTTT.

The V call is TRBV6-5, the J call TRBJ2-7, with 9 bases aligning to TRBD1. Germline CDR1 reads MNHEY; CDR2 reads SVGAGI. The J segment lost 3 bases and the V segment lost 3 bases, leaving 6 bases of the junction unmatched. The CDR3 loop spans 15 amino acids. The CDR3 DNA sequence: TGTGCCAGCAGTTATCGTTGGACAGGGGACTACGAGCAGTACTTC. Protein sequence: CASSYRWTGDYEQYF.

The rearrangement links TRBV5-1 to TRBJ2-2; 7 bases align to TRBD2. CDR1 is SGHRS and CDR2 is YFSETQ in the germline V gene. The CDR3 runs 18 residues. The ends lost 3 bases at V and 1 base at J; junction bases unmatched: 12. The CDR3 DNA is TGCGCCAGCAGCTGGACTCAGCGGGGCCCCCAGAACACCGGGGAGCTGTTTTTT. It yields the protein CASSWTQRGPQNTGELFF.

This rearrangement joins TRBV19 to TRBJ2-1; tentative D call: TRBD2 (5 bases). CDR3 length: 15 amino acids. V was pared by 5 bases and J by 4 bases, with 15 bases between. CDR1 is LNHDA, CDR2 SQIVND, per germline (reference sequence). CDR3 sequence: CASSPLLTIYNEQFF. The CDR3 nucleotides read TGTGCCAGTAGTCCCCTCTTGACTATTTACAATGAGCAGTTCTTC.

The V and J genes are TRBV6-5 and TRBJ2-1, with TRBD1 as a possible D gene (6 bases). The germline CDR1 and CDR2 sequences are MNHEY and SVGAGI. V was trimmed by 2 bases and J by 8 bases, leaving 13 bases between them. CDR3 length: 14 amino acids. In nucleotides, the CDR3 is TGTGCCAGCAGTTACCGACAGGAGTACGATGAGCAGTTCTTC. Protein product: CASSYRQEYDEQFF.

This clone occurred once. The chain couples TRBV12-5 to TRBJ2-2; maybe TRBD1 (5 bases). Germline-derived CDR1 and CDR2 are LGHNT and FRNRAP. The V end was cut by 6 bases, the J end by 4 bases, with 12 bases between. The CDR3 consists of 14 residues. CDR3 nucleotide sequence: TGTGCTAGTGGCAAAGAAGGGGCCACCGGGGAGCTGTTTTTT. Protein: CASGKEGATGELFF.

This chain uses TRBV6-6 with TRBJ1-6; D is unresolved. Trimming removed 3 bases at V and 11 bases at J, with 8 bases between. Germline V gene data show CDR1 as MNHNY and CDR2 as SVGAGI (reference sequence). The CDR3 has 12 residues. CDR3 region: CASSYEETPLHF. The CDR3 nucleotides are TGTGCCAGCAGTTATGAGGAGACACCCCTCCACTTT.

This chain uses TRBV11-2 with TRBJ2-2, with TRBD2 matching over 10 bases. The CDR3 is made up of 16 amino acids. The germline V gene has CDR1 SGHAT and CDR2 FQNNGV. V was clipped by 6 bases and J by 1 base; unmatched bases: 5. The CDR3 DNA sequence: TGTGCCAGCAGTCATAGCGGGGGGCTGAACACCGGGGAGCTGTTTTTT. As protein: CASSHSGGLNTGELFF.

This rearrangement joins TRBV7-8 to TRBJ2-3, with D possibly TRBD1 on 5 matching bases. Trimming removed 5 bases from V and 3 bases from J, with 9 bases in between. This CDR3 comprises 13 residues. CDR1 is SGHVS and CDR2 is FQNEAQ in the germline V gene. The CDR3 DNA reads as TGTGCCAGCAGCGTTGACAGTACAGATACGCAGTATTTT. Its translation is CASSVDSTDTQYF.

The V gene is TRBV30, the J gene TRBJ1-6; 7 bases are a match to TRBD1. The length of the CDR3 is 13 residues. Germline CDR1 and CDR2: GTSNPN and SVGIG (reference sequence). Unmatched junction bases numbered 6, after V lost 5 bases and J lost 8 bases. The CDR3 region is CAWARGTDSPLHF. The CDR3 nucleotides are TGTGCCTGGGCCAGGGGGACTGATTCACCCCTCCACTTT.

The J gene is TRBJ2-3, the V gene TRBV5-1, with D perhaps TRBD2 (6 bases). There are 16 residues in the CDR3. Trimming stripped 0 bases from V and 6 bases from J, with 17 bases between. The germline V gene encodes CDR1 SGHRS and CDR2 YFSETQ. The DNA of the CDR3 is TGCGCCAGCAGCTTGGGTGGCTTCCAAGGAGGGGATACGCAGTATTTT. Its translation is CASSLGGFQGGDTQYF.

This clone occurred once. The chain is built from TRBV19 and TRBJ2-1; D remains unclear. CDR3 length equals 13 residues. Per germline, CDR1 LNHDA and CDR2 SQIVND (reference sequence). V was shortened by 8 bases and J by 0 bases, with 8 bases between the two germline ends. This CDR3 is CASCESSYNEQFF. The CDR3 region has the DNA TGTGCCAGTTGTGAGAGCTCCTACAATGAGCAGTTCTTC.

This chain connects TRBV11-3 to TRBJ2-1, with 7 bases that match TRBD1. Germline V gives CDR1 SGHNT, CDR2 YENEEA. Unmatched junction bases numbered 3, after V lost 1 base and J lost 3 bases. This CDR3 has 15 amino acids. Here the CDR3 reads CASSLGRGSYNEQFF. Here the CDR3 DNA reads TGTGCCAGCAGCTTAGGCAGGGGGAGCTACAATGAGCAGTTCTTC.

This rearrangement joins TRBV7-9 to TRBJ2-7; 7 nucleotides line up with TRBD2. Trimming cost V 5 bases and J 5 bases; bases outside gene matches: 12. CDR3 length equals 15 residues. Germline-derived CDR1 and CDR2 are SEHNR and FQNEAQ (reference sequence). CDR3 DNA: TGTGCCAGCAGCCCGCAAGGGCGGGGGTTCGACGAGCAGTACTTC. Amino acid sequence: CASSPQGRGFDEQYF. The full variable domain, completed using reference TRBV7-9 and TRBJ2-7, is DTGVSQNPRHKITKRGQNVTFRCDPISEHNRLYWYRQTLGQGPEFLTYFQNEAQLEKSRLLSDRFSAERPKGSFSTLEIQRTEQGDSAMYLCASSPQGRGFDEQYFGPGTRLTVT.

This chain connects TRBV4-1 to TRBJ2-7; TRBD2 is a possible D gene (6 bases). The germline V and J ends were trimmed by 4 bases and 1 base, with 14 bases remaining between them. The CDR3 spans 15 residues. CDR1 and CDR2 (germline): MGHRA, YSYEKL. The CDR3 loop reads CASSPRTGVSYEQYF. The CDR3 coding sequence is TGCGCCAGCAGCCCCAGGACGGGAGTTTCCTACGAGCAGTACTTC.

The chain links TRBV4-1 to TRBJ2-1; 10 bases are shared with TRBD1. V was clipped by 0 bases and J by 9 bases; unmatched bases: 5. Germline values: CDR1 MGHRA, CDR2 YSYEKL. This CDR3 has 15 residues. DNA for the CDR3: TGCGCCAGCAGCCAAGACGGGACAGGGGCGGGTGAGCAGTTCTTC. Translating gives CASSQDGTGAGEQFF.

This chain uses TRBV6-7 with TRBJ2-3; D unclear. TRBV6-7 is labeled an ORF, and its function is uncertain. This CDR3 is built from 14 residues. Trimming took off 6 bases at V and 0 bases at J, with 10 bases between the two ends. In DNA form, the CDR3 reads TGTGCCAGCAGCAGTCTTTCTAGCACAGATACGCAGTATTTT. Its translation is CASSSLSSTDTQYF.

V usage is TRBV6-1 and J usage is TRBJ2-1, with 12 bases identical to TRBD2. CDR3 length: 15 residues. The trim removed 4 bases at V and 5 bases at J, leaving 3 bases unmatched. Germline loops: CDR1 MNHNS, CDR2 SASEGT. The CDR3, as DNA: TGTGCCAGCAGTGCTACTAGCGGGAGGAACAATGAGCAGTTCTTC. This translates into CASSATSGRNNEQFF.

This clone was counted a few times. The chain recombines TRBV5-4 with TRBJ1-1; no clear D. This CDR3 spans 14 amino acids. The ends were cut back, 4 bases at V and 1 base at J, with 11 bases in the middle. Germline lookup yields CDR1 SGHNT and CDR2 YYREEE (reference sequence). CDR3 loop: CASSPGGQNTEAFF. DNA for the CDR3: TGTGCCAGCAGCCCCGGCGGGCAGAACACTGAAGCTTTCTTT.

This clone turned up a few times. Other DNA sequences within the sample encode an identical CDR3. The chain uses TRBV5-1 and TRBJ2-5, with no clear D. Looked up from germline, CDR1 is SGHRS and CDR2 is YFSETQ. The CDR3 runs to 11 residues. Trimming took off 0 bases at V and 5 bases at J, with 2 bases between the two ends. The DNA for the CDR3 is TGCGCCAGCAGCTTGGAGGAGACCCAGTACTTC. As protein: CASSLEETQYF. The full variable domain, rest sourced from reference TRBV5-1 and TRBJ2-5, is KAGVTQTPRYLIKTRGQQVTLSCSPISGHRSVSWYQQTPGQGLQFLFEYFSETQRNKGNFPGRFSGRQFSNSRSEMNVSTLELGDSALYLCASSLEETQYFGPGTRLLVL.

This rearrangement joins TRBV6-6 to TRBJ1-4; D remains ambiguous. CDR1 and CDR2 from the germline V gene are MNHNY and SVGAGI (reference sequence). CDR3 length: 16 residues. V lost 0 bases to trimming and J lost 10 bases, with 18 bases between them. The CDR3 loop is CASSYSPVGPKRKLFF. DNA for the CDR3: TGTGCCAGCAGTTACTCCCCCGTGGGTCCGAAGAGAAAACTGTTTTTT.

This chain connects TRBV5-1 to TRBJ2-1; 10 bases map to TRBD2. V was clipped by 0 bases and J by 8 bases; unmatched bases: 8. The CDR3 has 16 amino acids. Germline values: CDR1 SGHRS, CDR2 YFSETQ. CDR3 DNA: TGCGCCAGCAGCTTGGGGACTAGCGGAGCCCCCCATGAGCAGTTCTTC. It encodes CASSLGTSGAPHEQFF.

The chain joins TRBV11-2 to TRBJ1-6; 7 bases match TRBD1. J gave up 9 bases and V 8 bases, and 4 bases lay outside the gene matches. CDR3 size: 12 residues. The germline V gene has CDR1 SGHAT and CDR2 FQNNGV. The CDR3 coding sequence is TGTGCCAGCGGGGGGGACAGTTCACCCCTCCACTTT. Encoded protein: CASGGDSSPLHF.

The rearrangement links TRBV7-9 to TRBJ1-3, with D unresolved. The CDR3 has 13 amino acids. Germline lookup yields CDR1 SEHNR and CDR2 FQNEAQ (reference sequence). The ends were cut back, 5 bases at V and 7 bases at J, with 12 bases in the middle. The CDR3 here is CASSLPSGNTIYF. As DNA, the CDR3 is TGTGCCAGCAGCCTCCCCTCCGGGAACACCATATATTTT.

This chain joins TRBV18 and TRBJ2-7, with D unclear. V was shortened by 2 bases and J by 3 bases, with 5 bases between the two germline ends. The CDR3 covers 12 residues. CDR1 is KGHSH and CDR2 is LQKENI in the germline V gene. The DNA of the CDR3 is TGTGCCAGCTCACCATCAGTCTACGAGCAGTACTTC. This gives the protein CASSPSVYEQYF. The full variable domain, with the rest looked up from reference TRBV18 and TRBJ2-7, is NAGVMQNPRHLVRRRGQEARLRCSPMKGHSHVYWYRQLPEEGLKFMVYLQKENIIDESGMPKERFSAEFPKEGPSILRIQQVVRGDSAAYFCASSPSVYEQYFGPGTRLTVT.

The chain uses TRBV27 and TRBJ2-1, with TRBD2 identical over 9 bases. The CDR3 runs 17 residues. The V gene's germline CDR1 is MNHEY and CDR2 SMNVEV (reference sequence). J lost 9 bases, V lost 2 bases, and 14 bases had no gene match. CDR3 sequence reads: CASSLPRGRGGLSEQFF. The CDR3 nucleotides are TGTGCCAGCAGTTTACCGAGAGGGCGGGGGGGCCTTAGTGAGCAGTTCTTC.

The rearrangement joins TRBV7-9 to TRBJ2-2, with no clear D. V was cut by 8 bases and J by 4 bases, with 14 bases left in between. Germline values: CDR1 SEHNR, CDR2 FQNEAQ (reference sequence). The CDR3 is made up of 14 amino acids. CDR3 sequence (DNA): TGTGCCAGCGTTGTGGCAGGTCCCACCGGGGAGCTGTTTTTT. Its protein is CASVVAGPTGELFF. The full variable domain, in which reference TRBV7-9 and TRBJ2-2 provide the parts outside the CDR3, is DTGVSQNPRHKITKRGQNVTFRCDPISEHNRLYWYRQTLGQGPEFLTYFQNEAQLEKSRLLSDRFSAERPKGSFSTLEIQRTEQGDSAMYLCASVVAGPTGELFFGEGSRLTVL.

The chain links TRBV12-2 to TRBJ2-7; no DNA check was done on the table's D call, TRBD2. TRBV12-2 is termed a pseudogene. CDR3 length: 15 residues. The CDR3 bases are TGTGCAAGTCGCTTATTGTCTGCGGGCAGCTACGAGCAGTACTTC. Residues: CASRLLSAGSYEQYF.

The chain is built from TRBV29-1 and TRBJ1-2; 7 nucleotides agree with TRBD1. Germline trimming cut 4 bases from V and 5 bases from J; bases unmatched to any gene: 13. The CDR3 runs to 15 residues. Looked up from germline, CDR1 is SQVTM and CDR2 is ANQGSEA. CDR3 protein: CSVVTGVSRTYGYTF. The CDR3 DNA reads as TGCAGCGTTGTTACAGGGGTGTCTCGGACTTATGGCTACACCTTC.

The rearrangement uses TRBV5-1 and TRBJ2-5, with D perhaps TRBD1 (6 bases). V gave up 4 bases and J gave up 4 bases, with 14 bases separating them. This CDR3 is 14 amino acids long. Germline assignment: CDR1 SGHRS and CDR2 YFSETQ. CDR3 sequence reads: CASSLEGGSETQYF. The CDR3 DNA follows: TGCGCCAGCAGCCTGGAAGGGGGTTCAGAGACCCAGTACTTC.

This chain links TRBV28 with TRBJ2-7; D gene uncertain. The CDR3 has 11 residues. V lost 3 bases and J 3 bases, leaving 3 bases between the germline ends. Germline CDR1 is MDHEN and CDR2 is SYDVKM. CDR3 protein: CASSLYYEQYF. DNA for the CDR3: TGTGCCAGCAGTTTGTACTACGAGCAGTACTTC.